These 10 T cell receptor beta chains share one sample of origin, sequenced in a study of T cells expressing NK-cell markers. Reprocessing the 5' RACE reads, TCRdb reports a single entry for every CDR3 protein and omits DNA. In all, the sample yields about 540,000 distinct CDR3 sequences. The sequenced sample was blood T cells: a sorted CD56 or NKG2C T cell subset, CD4+ or CD8+ T cells, or bulk PBMC T cells (not recorded which). The receptor set was obtained from a man between 18 and 35 years old in good health.

This chain joins TRBV20-1 and TRBJ2-5. Germline V lookup: CDR1 DFQATT, CDR2 SNEGSKA (reference sequence). CDR3 length: 12 residues. CDR3 region: CSAPRFLETQYF.

This chain links TRBV5-1 with TRBJ2-2; TCRdb gives TRBD1 as the D gene, but with no DNA this cannot be confirmed. The CDR3 is 15 residues long. Germline V gene lookup returns CDR1 SGHRS and CDR2 YFSETQ. CDR3 protein: CASSLDGRPEVELFF.

The chain combines TRBV28 with TRBJ1-2. CDR3 length: 14 residues. Per the germline V gene, CDR1 is MDHEN and CDR2 is SYDVKM. The CDR3 here is CASSPAGVNYGYTF.

The V call is TRBV7-3, the J call TRBJ2-7; TCRdb reports TRBD2, a call that lacks DNA to check it against. Germline V gene lookup returns CDR1 SGHTA and CDR2 FQGTGA. The CDR3 length is 13 residues. The CDR3 spells CASSPGLPHEQYF.

The CDR3: CASSGGTGVVRAYNEQFF. The chain employs TRBV5-6 and TRBJ2-1; absent DNA, TCRdb's TRBD1 call cannot be checked. CDR1 SGHDT and CDR2 YYEEEE come from the germline V gene. This CDR3 comprises 18 residues.

The rearrangement links TRBV20-1 to TRBJ2-5; absent DNA, TCRdb's TRBD1 call cannot be checked. Germline CDR1 DFQATT, CDR2 SNEGSKA (reference sequence). There are 13 residues in the CDR3. The CDR3 loop is CSATGTYEETQYF.

J is TRBJ2-4 and V is TRBV6-1; TCRdb lists TRBD1, though no DNA is available to test this call. CDR1 is MNHNS, CDR2 SASEGT, per germline. The CDR3 runs to 16 residues. This chain's CDR3 is CASSPTRPGPKNIQYF.

The gene calls are TRBV24-1 and TRBJ1-5; the D gene TCRdb calls, TRBD1, cannot be checked with no DNA. Germline V gene data show CDR1 as KGHDR and CDR2 as SFDVKD. The CDR3 runs to 15 residues. The CDR3 here is CAVQAGDYSNQPQHF.

The V call is TRBV27, the J call TRBJ2-5; TCRdb selects TRBD2, and the lack of DNA leaves this call unchecked. The CDR3 length is 18 residues. The germline CDR1 and CDR2 sequences are MNHEY and SMNVEV (reference sequence). CDR3 region: CASSLSAHHLGLQETQYF.

V gene TRBV5-1 combines with J gene TRBJ2-1. This CDR3 region has 13 residues. Germline V gene lookup returns CDR1 SGHRS and CDR2 YFSETQ. The CDR3 is CASSISGANEQFF.